The 30 T cell receptor beta chains in this list originate from one sample, sequenced in a study of tumor-infiltrating lymphocytes in primary liver carcinoma. TCR beta cDNA came from about 500 ng total RNA, primed with a constant-region primer. Slightly modified ARM-PCR, run as three nested multiplex PCR rounds, produced the TCR beta libraries. A C-beta reverse primer and TRBV1-TRBV30 forward primers served in each of the first two PCR rounds, at ten to eleven cycles apiece. TCRdb reanalysed the multiplex PCR reads using MiXCR and keeps one entry per CDR3 protein. Seen here are hundreds of thousands of distinct CDR3 sequences, more than 55% observed once, and the top ten hold approximately 17%. The researchers obtained blood RNA from unsorted whole blood and also extracted germline DNA. The material sequenced was peripheral blood. Receptors were obtained from a young woman with primary liver carcinoma and hepatitis B virus infection.

The chain is built from TRBV28 and TRBJ2-3; TRBD2 matches at 8 bases. The CDR3 consists of 15 residues. Per germline, CDR1 MDHEN and CDR2 SYDVKM. The junction had 3 bases not matched to a gene; V was cut back by 2 bases and J by 2 bases. The chain's CDR3 is CASSLRGRPTDTQYF. CDR3 nucleotides: TGTGCCAGCAGTTTACGCGGGAGGCCCACAGATACGCAGTATTTT.

A note on this clonotype: This clone may be a read error of a much larger clone one base away. The V call is TRBV4-2, the J call TRBJ2-5; 8 nucleotides agree with TRBD2. J gave up 5 bases and V 2 bases, and 10 bases lay outside the gene matches. This CDR3 contains 16 residues. Germline-derived CDR1 and CDR2 are LGHNA and YNFKEQ. CDR3: CASSQFTGGPSETQYF. As DNA, the CDR3 is TGTGCCAGCAGCCAATTTACGGGAGGGCCGTCTGAGACCCAGTACTTC.

This clonotype was seen at least ten times. The chain employs TRBV29-1 and TRBJ2-7; D ambiguous. Germline values: CDR1 SQVTM, CDR2 ANQGSEA. The CDR3 sequence is 13 residues long. V was shortened by 4 bases and J by 2 bases, with 12 bases between the two germline ends. CDR3 nucleotide sequence: TGCAGCGTTGTGTGGCCGGCCGCCTACGAGCAGTACTTC. Encoded protein: CSVVWPAAYEQYF.

Regarding this clonotype: A read error may account for a junction end that differs from germline. The V and J genes are TRBV10-3 and TRBJ2-7, with D possibly TRBD2 on 5 matching bases. Germline V gene sequence: CDR1 ENHRY, CDR2 SYGVKD. This CDR3 is built from 11 residues. CDR3 residues: CAISEDYEQCF. DNA for the CDR3: TGTGCCATCAGTGAGGACTACGAGCAGTGCTTC.

This clonotype was counted a single time. The germline gene is not matched at one end of the junction; a read error may be the cause. The chain has TRBV11-2 and TRBJ2-1; no clear D gene. Germline values: CDR1 SGHAT, CDR2 FQNNGV. The CDR3 covers 13 residues. CDR3 loop: CASSLGHSNERFF. The CDR3 region has the DNA TGTGCCAGCAGTTTAGGCCACTCCAATGAGCGGTTCTTC.

Notes on this clonotype: This sequence may be a read error, since a much larger clone differs from it by one base. The rearrangement uses TRBV5-5 and TRBJ1-3; perhaps TRBD1 as D (5 bases). The CDR3 has 15 residues. V was shortened by 4 bases and J by 3 bases, with 14 bases between the two germline ends. Per germline, CDR1 SGHKS and CDR2 YYEKEE (reference sequence). For the CDR3, the DNA is TGTGCCAGCAGCGTGGCAGGGCAGGGTGGAAACACCATATATTTT. Amino acid sequence: CASSVAGQGGNTIYF. Full variable domain (remainder filled in from reference TRBV5-5 and TRBJ1-3): DAGVTQSPTHLIKTRGQQVTLRCSPISGHKSVSWYQQVLGQGPQFIFQYYEKEERGRGNFPDRFSARQFPNYSSELNVNALLLGDSALYLCASSVAGQGGNTIYFGEGSWLTVV.

The V gene is TRBV7-2, the J gene TRBJ1-1; D perhaps matches TRBD1 (6 bases). V lost 6 bases to trimming and J lost 0 bases, with 8 bases between them. The CDR3 totals 13 residues. Germline V gene lookup returns CDR1 SGHTA and CDR2 FQGNSA. The CDR3 here is CASRQGMNTEAFF. CDR3 coding DNA: TGTGCCAGCAGGCAGGGGATGAACACTGAAGCTTTCTTT.

This clonotype was seen many times. The CDR3 is CASTKGGFYNEQFF. For the CDR3, the DNA is TGTGCCAGCACCAAGGGGGGATTCTACAATGAGCAGTTCTTC. The chain is built from TRBV12-3 or TRBV12-4 and TRBJ2-1; possibly TRBD1 or TRBD2 for D (6 bases each). The CDR3 covers 14 residues. Trimming took off 7 bases at V and 3 bases at J, with 13 bases between the two ends.

The chain has TRBV28 and TRBJ1-3; D uncertain. Germline assignment: CDR1 MDHEN and CDR2 SYDVKM. The length of the CDR3 is 15 residues. V shed 8 bases and J shed 0 bases, with 14 bases lying between them. CDR3 region: CASVQGGHSGNTIYF. The CDR3 DNA sequence: TGTGCCAGCGTCCAAGGCGGCCACTCTGGAAACACCATATATTTT.

This clonotype appeared once. This may come from a read error, since a much larger clone is one base off. The chain is built from TRBV29-1 and TRBJ2-7; 7 bases line up with TRBD2. The germline V gene encodes CDR1 SQVTM and CDR2 ANQGSEA. CDR3 length equals 14 residues. V dropped 1 base and J dropped 6; count of bases not matched to a gene: 9. CDR3: CSVEAGKGGFEQYF. The DNA of the CDR3 is TGCAGCGTTGAAGCCGGGAAGGGAGGGTTCGAGCAGTACTTC.

This clonotype was seen many times. V gene TRBV11-2 combines with J gene TRBJ1-1; D remains unclear. The CDR3 covers 17 residues. The V end was cut by 4 bases, the J end by 0 bases, with 18 bases between. Per the germline V gene, CDR1 is SGHAT and CDR2 is FQNNGV. CDR3 DNA sequence: TGTGCCAGCAGCTCAGTCGGCGGGCGCCGGGTGAACACTGAAGCTTTCTTT. It yields the protein CASSSVGGRRVNTEAFF.

This clonotype was observed at least ten times. The chain couples TRBV12-3 or TRBV12-4 to TRBJ2-1; D call uncertain. This CDR3 spans 15 amino acids. Trimming cost V 3 bases and J 7 bases, with 16 bases left between them. CDR3 nucleotides: TGTGCCAGCAGTTTGCCCTGGGGTGCCCAAAATGAGCAGTTCTTC. Protein: CASSLPWGAQNEQFF.

This clonotype was observed many times. V and J are TRBV12-3 or TRBV12-4 and TRBJ1-5; D is possibly TRBD1 (5 bases). The CDR3 totals 14 residues. V was pared by 3 bases and J by 11 bases, with 17 bases between. The DNA for the CDR3 is TGTGCCAGCAGTTTGGGGACTCCCGTTGCAGCCCAGCATTTT. This codes for CASSLGTPVAAQHF.

The rearrangement links TRBV25-1 to TRBJ2-3; 9 nucleotides line up with TRBD2. Germline trimming cut 3 bases from V and 7 bases from J; bases unmatched to any gene: 8. The CDR3 runs to 15 residues. Per germline, CDR1 MGHDK and CDR2 SYGVNS. The CDR3 reads CASSEAGGSVYTQYF. The CDR3 DNA reads TGTGCCAGCAGTGAGGCGGGAGGGTCTGTTTATACGCAGTATTTT.

Notes on this clonotype: Likely a read error: the CDR3 ends without its conserved phenylalanine or tryptophan. V gene TRBV4-1 combines with J gene TRBJ2-6, with 11 bases lining up with TRBD1. From germline, CDR1 is MGHRA and CDR2 YSYEKL. CDR3 length: 18 amino acids. Germline trimming cut 4 bases from V and 0 bases from J; bases unmatched to any gene: 5. The DNA of the CDR3 is TGCGCCAGCAGCCTGACGGGACAGGGGGGCTCTGGGGCCAACGTCCTGACTTAC. Translating gives CASSLTGQGGSGANVLTY.

This clonotype was seen more than once but under ten times. The rearrangement joins TRBV7-9 to TRBJ1-1, with a tentative D call TRBD1 (5 bases). The CDR3 covers 16 residues. Germline V gives CDR1 SEHNR, CDR2 FQNEAQ (reference sequence). V lost 4 bases and J lost 0, with 15 bases in between. The CDR3 reads CASSSTRTPMNTEAFF. For the CDR3, the DNA is TGTGCCAGCAGCTCCACCCGGACACCCATGAACACTGAAGCTTTCTTT. Variable domain in full (rest from reference TRBV7-9 and TRBJ1-1): DTGVSQNPRHKITKRGQNVTFRCDPISEHNRLYWYRQTLGQGPEFLTYFQNEAQLEKSRLLSDRFSAERPKGSFSTLEIQRTEQGDSAMYLCASSSTRTPMNTEAFFGQGTRLTVV.

This chain joins TRBV7-9 and TRBJ2-5; 8 nucleotides line up with TRBD2. Germline CDR1 reads SEHNR; CDR2 reads FQNEAQ (reference sequence). V trimming: 0 bases; J trimming: 1 base; junction bases outside the gene matches: 7. The CDR3 length is 17 residues. DNA for the CDR3: TGTGCCAGCAGCTTAGCGCAATTACGGGAGGGCCAAGAGACCCAGTACTTC. It is translated as CASSLAQLREGQETQYF.

The chain recombines TRBV5-6 with TRBJ2-7; D is perhaps TRBD1 or TRBD2 (5 bases each). There are 19 residues in the CDR3. Germline V gene lookup returns CDR1 SGHDT and CDR2 YYEEEE. Trimming removed 3 bases at V and 7 bases at J, with 32 bases between. The CDR3 loop is CASSSLAWDLDPLSREQYF. The DNA of the CDR3 is TGTGCCAGCAGCTCTTTGGCCTGGGACCTAGACCCCCTCTCCAGAGAGCAGTACTTC.

A word on this clonotype: This may be a read error: a much more frequent sequence differs by one nucleotide. This chain joins TRBV6-1 and TRBJ1-2, with D possibly TRBD1 on 5 matching bases. Between the trimmed V and J ends, which lost 1 base and 8 bases, there was a span of 17 bases. Germline CDR1 MNHNS, CDR2 SASEGT. The length of the CDR3 is 15 residues. The CDR3 coding sequence is TGTGCCAGCAGTGAAGGAGGGACCGGAGTCGAGGGCTACACCTTC. It codes for CASSEGGTGVEGYTF.

The genes are TRBV7-9 and TRBJ2-7; 8 bases fit TRBD1. CDR3 length equals 16 residues. From germline, CDR1 is SEHNR and CDR2 FQNEAQ (reference sequence). V lost 1 base to trimming and J lost 1 base; unmatched junction nucleotides: 6. CDR3 region: CASSLVEGQASYEQYF. As DNA, the CDR3 is TGTGCCAGCAGCTTAGTTGAGGGACAGGCGTCCTACGAGCAGTACTTC.

Remarks on this clonotype: This clone may be a read error of a much larger clone one base away. This chain joins TRBV29-1 and TRBJ1-1, with 8 bases fitting TRBD1. The CDR3 is made up of 13 amino acids. From germline, CDR1 is SQVTM and CDR2 ANQGSEA. CDR3 nucleotide sequence: TGCAGCGTACGGACAGGGACGAACACTGTAGCTTTCTTT. Its translation is CSVRTGTNTVAFF.

The gene calls are TRBV4-1 and TRBJ2-5; D gene unclear. This CDR3 spans 17 amino acids. Trimming cost V 3 bases and J 4 bases, with 21 bases left between them. Germline assignment: CDR1 MGHRA and CDR2 YSYEKL. CDR3 sequence reads: CASSQVGDGRRPETQYF. CDR3 nucleotides: TGCGCCAGCAGCCAGGTAGGAGACGGGCGGCGACCAGAGACCCAGTACTTC.

Notes on this clonotype: The junction departs from the called germline gene at one end, perhaps through a read error. The chain's CDR3 is CVSSREGITVNTEAFF. CDR3 in DNA: TGTGTCAGCAGCAGGGAGGGGATAACAGTGAACACTGAAGCTTTCTTT. The chain employs TRBV13 and TRBJ1-1; D may be TRBD1 (5 bases). The germline CDR1 and CDR2 sequences are PRHDT and FYEKMQ (reference sequence). The CDR3 sequence is 16 residues long.

The V and J genes are TRBV11-3 and TRBJ2-1, with 10 bases fitting TRBD2. Trimming cost V 9 bases and J 9 bases; bases outside gene matches: 14. This CDR3 is built from 15 residues. Looked up from germline, CDR1 is SGHNT and CDR2 is YENEEA. CDR3 coding DNA: TGTGCCAGTAGCGCCGCAGGACTAGCGGATGTTGAGCAGTTCTTC. The encoded protein is CASSAAGLADVEQFF.

This clonotype was counted once. A read error is likely, as this CDR3 ends without the conserved phenylalanine or tryptophan. Because the CDR3's place on the DNA is in doubt, the DNA is left out and the CDR3 is given as listed by TCRdb. The rearrangement links TRBV11-2 to TRBJ2-1; TRBD2 was called by the table and not checked on the DNA. The CDR3 region is 13 residues in length, termini included. Germline V gene sequence: CDR1 SGHAT, CDR2 FQNNGV. CDR3 protein: CASSLEVTALKFS.

This clonotype showed up many times. V and J are TRBV11-1 and TRBJ2-3; D possibly corresponds to TRBD1 (5 bases). The CDR3 contains 17 residues. The ends were cut back, 5 bases at V and 1 base at J, with 19 bases in the middle. CDR1 SGHAT and CDR2 FQDESV come from the germline V gene (reference sequence). The CDR3 is CASSLLGGARGTDTQYF. DNA for the CDR3: TGTGCCAGCAGCCTCCTTGGTGGGGCACGTGGCACAGATACGCAGTATTTT.

The CDR3 coding sequence is TGCGCCAGCACTACCGGGACTAACTACAATGAGCAGTTCTTC. This sequence encodes CASTTGTNYNEQFF. This rearrangement joins TRBV10-2 to TRBJ2-1; TRBD2 aligns across 7 bases. Trimming removed 7 bases from V and 3 bases from J; junction bases left unmatched: 6. This CDR3 is 14 amino acids long. Germline V gene data show CDR1 as WSHSY and CDR2 as SAAADI.

A remark on this clonotype: It may be a read error: a sequence one base away is much more abundant. The chain carries TRBV5-6 and TRBJ2-6, with D perhaps matching TRBD1 (5 bases). CDR3 length equals 17 residues. Germline assignment: CDR1 SGHDT and CDR2 YYEEEE. The CDR3: CASSLTVFFSGANALTF. The CDR3 coding sequence is TGTGCCAGCAGTTTGACAGTCTTTTTCTCTGGGGCCAACGCCCTGACTTTC.

With respect to this clonotype: Here the CDR3 omits its conserved ending phenylalanine or tryptophan, so a read error is the likely source. V gene TRBV11-2 combines with J gene TRBJ2-2, with a possible D match to TRBD1 (5 bases). CDR3 length: 15 residues. Trimming shortened V by 5 bases and J by 5 bases, and 15 bases separated the two germline ends. Germline V gene sequence: CDR1 SGHAT, CDR2 FQNNGV. This CDR3 reads CASSPSGCMTGELFL. Written as DNA, the CDR3 is TGTGCCAGCAGCCCCTCAGGGTGTATGACCGGGGAGCTGTTTTTA.

This chain joins TRBV6-5 and TRBJ1-3; TRBD1 might be the D (5 bases). Per germline, CDR1 MNHEY and CDR2 SVGAGI. This CDR3 spans 14 amino acids. The V end lost 4 bases, the J end lost 3 bases, and 10 bases lay between the germline ends. CDR3 sequence reads: CASSLGVIGNTIYF. DNA for the CDR3: TGTGCCAGCAGTTTAGGGGTAATTGGAAACACCATATATTTT.